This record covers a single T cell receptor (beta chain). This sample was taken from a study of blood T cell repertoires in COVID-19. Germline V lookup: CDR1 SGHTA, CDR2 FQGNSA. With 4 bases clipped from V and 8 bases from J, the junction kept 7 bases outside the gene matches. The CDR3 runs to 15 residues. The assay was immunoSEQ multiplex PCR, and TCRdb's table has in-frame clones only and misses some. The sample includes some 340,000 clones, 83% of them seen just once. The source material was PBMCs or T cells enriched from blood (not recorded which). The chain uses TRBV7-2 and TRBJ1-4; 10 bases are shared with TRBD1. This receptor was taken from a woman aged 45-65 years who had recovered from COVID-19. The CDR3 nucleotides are TGTGCCAGCAGCTCCACCGGGACAGGGGACGAAAAACTGTTTTTT. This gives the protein CASSSTGTGDEKLFF.